This entry features one TCR beta chain sequence. The antigen is undetermined. Enrollment shut out patients with autoimmune disease history or systemic immunosuppression. This entry belongs to a study of OX40 agonist ivuxolimab in advanced cancers. Findings of the study overall: Relative to CD4+, CD8+ T cells held more expanded clones on average. Among the lowest peripheral clonal expansion occurred in 0.1-3.0 mg/kg partial responders.

Profiling relied on immunoSEQ multiplex PCR, and the TCRdb table lists in-frame clones only, not all of them. The data show about 48,000 clones, approximately 91% seen once. V was clipped by 7 bases and J by 6 bases, with 9 bases between them. The CDR3 sequence is 11 residues long. Germline CDR1 and CDR2: MNHNS and SASEGT. The clonotype comes from an adult with an advanced solid tumor such as melanoma, head and neck, liver or kidney cancer. V is TRBV6-1 and J is TRBJ1-1, with a tentative D call TRBD1 (6 bases). Sequenced material: CD4+ or CD8+ T cells sorted from blood, taken in a trial of the OX40 agonist ivuxolimab. CDR3 loop: CASKDRPEAFF. The CDR3 bases are TGTGCCAGCAAGGACAGACCTGAAGCTTTCTTT.